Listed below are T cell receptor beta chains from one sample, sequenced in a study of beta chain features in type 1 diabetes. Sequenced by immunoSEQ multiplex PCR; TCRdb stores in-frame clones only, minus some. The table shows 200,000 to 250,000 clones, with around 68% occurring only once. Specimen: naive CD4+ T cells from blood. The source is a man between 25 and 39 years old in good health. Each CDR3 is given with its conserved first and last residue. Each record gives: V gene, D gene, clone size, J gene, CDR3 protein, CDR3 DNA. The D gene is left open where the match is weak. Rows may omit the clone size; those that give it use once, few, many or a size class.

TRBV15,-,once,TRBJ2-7,CATSRIFGDNRREQYF,TGTGCCACCAGCAGAATATTTGGGGACAATCGACGGGAGCAGTACTTC
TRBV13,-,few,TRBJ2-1,CASSPGLGEQFF,TGTGCCAGCAGCCCCGGACTGGGTGAGCAGTTCTTC
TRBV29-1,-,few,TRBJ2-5,CSVGGTPRGETQYF,TGCAGCGTTGGGGGGACCCCGCGAGGAGAGACCCAGTACTTC
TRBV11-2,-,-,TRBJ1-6,CASSLLLNSPLHF,TGTGCCAGCAGCTTACTCCTTAATTCACCCCTCCACTTT
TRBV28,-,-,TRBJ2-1,CASSFWDFWGNNEQFF,TGTGCCAGCAGTTTCTGGGACTTCTGGGGTAACAATGAGCAGTTCTTC
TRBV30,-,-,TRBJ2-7,CAWSMMGGYEQYF,TGTGCCTGGAGCATGATGGGAGGCTACGAGCAGTACTTC
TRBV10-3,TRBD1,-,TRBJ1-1,CAISGDSTEAFF,TGTGCCATCAGTGGGGACAGTACTGAAGCTTTCTTT
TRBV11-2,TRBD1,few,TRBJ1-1,CASSWRQGGTEAFF,TGTGCCAGCAGCTGGAGACAGGGAGGGACTGAAGCTTTCTTT
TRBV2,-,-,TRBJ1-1,CASSEGPSAFF,TGTGCCAGCAGTGAGGGTCCGTCTGCTTTCTTT
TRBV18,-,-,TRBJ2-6,CASSPTSGANVLTF,TGTGCCAGCTCACCCACCTCTGGGGCCAACGTCCTGACTTTC
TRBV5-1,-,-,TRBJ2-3,CASDTQYF,TGCGCCAGCGATACGCAGTATTTT
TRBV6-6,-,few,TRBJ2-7,CASSYGTDYEQYF,TGTGCCAGCAGTTATGGGACCGACTACGAGCAGTACTTC
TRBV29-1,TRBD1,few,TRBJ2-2,CSVRTGSTGELFF,TGCAGCGTGCGGACAGGGAGCACCGGGGAGCTGTTTTTT
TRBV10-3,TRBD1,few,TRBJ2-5,CAISETGEETQYF,TGTGCCATCAGTGAAACAGGGGAAGAGACCCAGTACTTC
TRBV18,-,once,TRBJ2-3,CASSPEINTQYF,TGTGCCAGCTCACCGGAAATCAATACGCAGTATTTT
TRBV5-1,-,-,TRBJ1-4,CASSLVGDMTEKLFF,TGCGCCAGCAGCCTAGTAGGGGATATGACGGAAAAACTGTTTTTT